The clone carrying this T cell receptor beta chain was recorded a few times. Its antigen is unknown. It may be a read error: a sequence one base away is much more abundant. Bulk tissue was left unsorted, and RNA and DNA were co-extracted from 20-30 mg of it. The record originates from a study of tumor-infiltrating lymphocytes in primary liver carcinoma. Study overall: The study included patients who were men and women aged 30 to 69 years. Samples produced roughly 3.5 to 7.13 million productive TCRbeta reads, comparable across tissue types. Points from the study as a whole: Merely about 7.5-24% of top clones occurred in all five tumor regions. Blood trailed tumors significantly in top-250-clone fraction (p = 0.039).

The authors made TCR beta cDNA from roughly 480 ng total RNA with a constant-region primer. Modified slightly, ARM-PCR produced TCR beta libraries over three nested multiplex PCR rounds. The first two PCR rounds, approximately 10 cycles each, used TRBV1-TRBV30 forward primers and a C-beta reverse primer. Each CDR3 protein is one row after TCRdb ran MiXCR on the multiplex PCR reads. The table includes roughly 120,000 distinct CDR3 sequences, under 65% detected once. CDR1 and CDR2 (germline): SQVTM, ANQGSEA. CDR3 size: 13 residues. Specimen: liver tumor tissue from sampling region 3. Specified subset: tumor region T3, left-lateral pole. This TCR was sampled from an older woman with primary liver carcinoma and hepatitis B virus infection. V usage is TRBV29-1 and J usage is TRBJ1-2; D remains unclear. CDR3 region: CGVGREANYGYTF. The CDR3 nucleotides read TGCGGCGTTGGTAGGGAAGCTAACTATGGCTACACCTTC.